The 27 T cell receptor beta chains in this list originate from one sample, sequenced in a study of cytomegalovirus exposure and HLA in healthy donors. Using immunoSEQ multiplex PCR, the repertoire was profiled, and TCRdb retains in-frame clones only, with some absent. The sample consists of 50,000 to 65,000 clones, 90% to 96% of them appearing once. Specimen: PBMCs. The receptors stem from a woman younger than 35 in good health and CMV-seronegative.

The rearrangement links TRBV4-3 to TRBJ2-5; D unresolved. The CDR3 extends over 14 amino acids. V was shortened by 0 bases and J by 5 bases, with 10 bases between the two germline ends. CDR1 LGHNA and CDR2 YSLEER come from the germline V gene. The CDR3: CASSQDASSETQYF. The DNA of the CDR3 is TGCGCCAGCAGCCAAGACGCTAGTTCGGAGACCCAGTACTTC.

This clone was seen once. The genes are TRBV11-2 and TRBJ2-3; 9 positions match TRBD1. There are 17 residues in the CDR3. CDR1 is SGHAT, CDR2 FQNNGV, per germline. Trimming cost V 1 base and J 1 base; bases outside gene matches: 6. The chain's CDR3 is CASSLGDRAWGTDTQYF. The CDR3 DNA sequence: TGTGCCAGCAGCTTAGGGGACAGGGCTTGGGGCACAGATACGCAGTATTTT.

In DNA form, the CDR3 reads TGCGCCAGCAGCCAAAGGATCCCCGCAGGGGGTCACCAAGAGACCCAGTACTTC. It is translated as CASSQRIPAGGHQETQYF. The chain has TRBV4-1 and TRBJ2-5; the match to TRBD1 covers 7 bases. The germline gives CDR1 MGHRA, CDR2 YSYEKL. The J segment lost 0 bases and the V segment lost 2 bases, leaving 12 bases of the junction unmatched. The CDR3 has 18 amino acids.

This chain links TRBV11-2 with TRBJ2-3; no firm D call. Trimming stripped 5 bases from V and 11 bases from J, with 11 bases between. Germline loops: CDR1 SGHAT, CDR2 FQNNGV. The CDR3 covers 11 residues. CDR3: CASSPQVLQYF. In DNA, the CDR3 is TGTGCCAGCAGCCCCCAGGTCTTGCAGTATTTT.

This clone has a handful of counts. V usage is TRBV4-2 and J usage is TRBJ2-1; 14 bases fit TRBD2. The CDR3 consists of 24 residues. J lost 7 bases, V lost 0 bases, and 26 bases had no gene match. From germline, CDR1 is LGHNA and CDR2 YNFKEQ. CDR3 sequence reads: CASSQDRGASRLAGGPWLWNEQFF. Written as DNA, the CDR3 is TGTGCCAGCAGCCAAGATCGTGGGGCGTCGAGACTAGCGGGAGGGCCCTGGCTGTGGAATGAGCAGTTCTTC.

The chain couples TRBV11-2 to TRBJ1-2, with a tentative D call TRBD1 (6 bases). Between the trimmed V and J ends, which lost 4 bases and 7 bases, there was a span of 16 bases. The CDR3 runs 14 residues. Germline CDR1 is SGHAT and CDR2 is FQNNGV. CDR3 amino acids: CASSSYRERGGYTF. CDR3 coding DNA: TGTGCCAGCAGCTCATACAGGGAAAGGGGTGGCTACACCTTC. Using reference TRBV11-2 and TRBJ1-2 for the parts outside the CDR3, the full variable domain is EAGVAQSPRYKIIEKRQSVAFWCNPISGHATLYWYQQILGQGPKLLIQFQNNGVVDDSQLPKDRFSAERLKGVDSTLKIQPAKLEDSAVYLCASSSYRERGGYTFGSGTRLTVV.

The chain has TRBV9 and TRBJ2-6; TRBD2 is a possible D gene (6 bases). The CDR3 consists of 15 residues. V lost 0 bases and J lost 6, with 10 bases in between. Germline V gene sequence: CDR1 SGDLS, CDR2 YYNGEE. The CDR3 here is CASSVVGGEANVLTF. The CDR3 bases are TGTGCCAGCAGCGTAGTGGGGGGTGAGGCCAACGTCCTGACTTTC. Full variable domain (remainder filled in from reference TRBV9 and TRBJ2-6): DSGVTQTPKHLITATGQRVTLRCSPRSGDLSVYWYQQSLDQGLQFLIQYYNGEERAKGNILERFSAQQFPDLHSELNLSSLELGDSALYFCASSVVGGEANVLTFGAGSRLTVL.

The chain has TRBV4-3 and TRBJ1-1, with TRBD1 matching over 7 bases. Germline V CDR1 and CDR2: LGHNA, YSLEER. The V and J ends lost 0 bases and 4 bases, in that order; junction bases with no gene match: 8. The CDR3 length is 16 residues. The CDR3 spells CASSQDGPGGGTEAFF. The CDR3, as DNA: TGCGCCAGCAGCCAAGATGGACCAGGGGGAGGCACTGAAGCTTTCTTT.

The V and J genes are TRBV4-3 and TRBJ2-1; 7 bases match TRBD2. Germline CDR1 LGHNA, CDR2 YSLEER. This CDR3 comprises 13 residues. CDR3 region: CTPGLPSYNEQFF. The CDR3 bases are TGCACACCGGGACTACCATCCTACAATGAGCAGTTCTTC.

This sequence joins TRBV6-1 and TRBJ2-4, with 7 bases that match TRBD2. The V gene end was trimmed by 8 bases and the J gene end by 6 bases; junction bases not matched to a gene: 13. Per germline, CDR1 MNHNS and CDR2 SASEGT. The CDR3 consists of 15 residues. The chain's CDR3 is CASSSLGEGRNIQYF. The CDR3 nucleotides read TGTGCCAGCTCGTCTTTGGGGGAGGGCCGAAACATTCAGTACTTC.

In this sample, this clone turned up once. The chain has TRBV6-5 and TRBJ2-5; TRBD1 might be the D (6 bases). The CDR3 has 15 residues. The ends were cut back, 2 bases at V and 0 bases at J, with 10 bases in the middle. From germline, CDR1 is MNHEY and CDR2 SVGAGI. Here the CDR3 reads CASSYGGGNQETQYF. The CDR3 DNA reads as TGTGCCAGCAGTTACGGGGGCGGAAACCAAGAGACCCAGTACTTC.

This clone was picked up a small number of times. In nucleotides, the CDR3 is TGCGCCAGCAGCCACGGGACTAGCGGCTACGAGCAGTACTTC. Translating gives CASSHGTSGYEQYF. The gene calls are TRBV5-1 and TRBJ2-7; 11 bases fit TRBD2. The CDR3 runs to 14 residues. Germline assignment: CDR1 SGHRS and CDR2 YFSETQ. The V segment lost 4 bases and the J segment 3 bases; nucleotides outside the gene matches: 3.

This chain uses TRBV11-2 with TRBJ1-2; D is unresolved. V was trimmed by 0 bases and J by 0 bases, leaving 8 bases between them. Germline CDR1 is SGHAT and CDR2 is FQNNGV. The CDR3 sequence is 15 residues long. Here the CDR3 reads CASSLEGSSNYGYTF. CDR3 DNA sequence: TGTGCCAGCAGCTTAGAGGGCTCTTCTAACTATGGCTACACCTTC.

This sequence joins TRBV7-2 and TRBJ2-3; 13 nucleotides match TRBD2. Unmatched junction bases numbered 7, after V lost 3 bases and J lost 1 base. Per the germline V gene, CDR1 is SGHTA and CDR2 is FQGNSA. This CDR3 is 18 amino acids long. In nucleotides, the CDR3 is TGTGCCAGCAGCTTGGGACTAGCGGGGCCGCGCCGCACAGATACGCAGTATTTT. Protein sequence: CASSLGLAGPRRTDTQYF.

The rearrangement joins TRBV6-5 to TRBJ2-1; no definite D call. The length of the CDR3 is 15 residues. Between the trimmed V and J ends, which lost 2 bases and 4 bases, there was a span of 12 bases. The germline V gene encodes CDR1 MNHEY and CDR2 SVGAGI. As DNA, the CDR3 is TGTGCCAGCAGTTACCAAGCACCCCAATACAATGAGCAGTTCTTC. It translates to CASSYQAPQYNEQFF.

V gene TRBV4-3 combines with J gene TRBJ2-2; TRBD2 agrees at 12 bases. There are 19 residues in the CDR3. V trimming: 1 base; J trimming: 3 bases; junction bases outside the gene matches: 9. The germline gives CDR1 LGHNA, CDR2 YSLEER. CDR3 nucleotide sequence: TGCGCCAGCAGCCAAGGGCCTAGCGGGGGGGCGGTGGACACCGGGGAGCTGTTTTTT. Protein sequence: CASSQGPSGGAVDTGELFF.

The chain uses TRBV5-6 and TRBJ1-4, with 8 nucleotides matching TRBD1. With 3 bases clipped from V and 8 bases from J, the junction kept 6 bases outside the gene matches. This CDR3 contains 14 residues. Germline V gene sequence: CDR1 SGHDT, CDR2 YYEEEE. The CDR3 coding sequence is TGTGCCAGCAGCTCGACAGGGGTTGGGGAAAAACTGTTTTTT. Translated, it gives CASSSTGVGEKLFF. Full variable domain (outside the CDR3, taken from reference TRBV5-6 and TRBJ1-4): DAGVTQSPTHLIKTRGQQVTLRCSPKSGHDTVSWYQQALGQGPQFIFQYYEEEERQRGNFPDRFSGHQFPNYSSELNVNALLLGDSALYLCASSSTGVGEKLFFGSGTQLSVL.

This clone occurred once. The chain has TRBV10-3 and TRBJ2-3; TRBD2 matches 9 bases. CDR1 and CDR2 from the germline V gene are ENHRY and SYGVKD. V lost 2 bases, J lost 6 bases, and 6 bases stayed unmatched. CDR3 length: 15 residues. CDR3 amino acids: CAISERGGRGDTQYF. In DNA form, the CDR3 reads TGTGCCATCAGTGAGAGGGGCGGGAGGGGGGATACGCAGTATTTT.

Here the CDR3 reads CASSPSGQGNYGYTF. Written as DNA, the CDR3 is TGTGCCAGCAGCCCCTCGGGACAGGGGAACTATGGCTACACCTTC. The chain combines TRBV7-8 with TRBJ1-2, with 10 bases aligning to TRBD1. This CDR3 is 15 amino acids long. J lost 2 bases, V lost 5 bases, and 5 bases had no gene match. The germline CDR1 and CDR2 sequences are SGHVS and FQNEAQ.

The chain carries TRBV5-5 and TRBJ2-7, with a possible D match to TRBD1 (6 bases). The germline V gene has CDR1 SGHKS and CDR2 YYEKEE (reference sequence). V was pared by 4 bases and J by 3 bases, with 14 bases between. The CDR3 extends over 14 amino acids. The CDR3 here is CASSRVGAIYEQYF. As DNA, the CDR3 is TGTGCCAGCAGCAGGGTGGGGGCAATCTACGAGCAGTACTTC.

The chain has TRBV7-3 and TRBJ2-3; 7 nucleotides align to TRBD2. Per the germline V gene, CDR1 is SGHTA and CDR2 is FQGTGA. The ends lost 5 bases at V and 3 bases at J; junction bases unmatched: 14. The CDR3 sequence is 17 residues long. The CDR3 DNA sequence: TGTGCCAGCAGCCAAGGGAGGGGCCTCCTTGGGACAGATACGCAGTATTTT. Translating gives CASSQGRGLLGTDTQYF.

The chain joins TRBV23-1 to TRBJ1-1, with 8 bases identical to TRBD1. TRBV23-1 is given ORF status, its function remaining uncertain. The CDR3 is made up of 16 amino acids. Trimming took 6 bases from V and 0 from J; bases not matched to a gene: 9. The CDR3 DNA sequence: TGCGCCAGCAGACCCCGGACAGGGCACATGAACACTGAAGCTTTCTTT. Translating it yields CASRPRTGHMNTEAFF.

The gene calls are TRBV28 and TRBJ2-1; a possible D gene is TRBD1 (6 bases). The CDR3 has 16 amino acids. In germline, CDR1 is MDHEN, CDR2 SYDVKM. V lost 2 bases and J lost 9, with 20 bases in between. CDR3 in DNA: TGTGCCAGCAGTTTAAGTGGGTTGGGGGCTTGGGTTGAGCAGTTCTTC. It is translated as CASSLSGLGAWVEQFF.

The chain combines TRBV28 with TRBJ2-3; D possibly corresponds to TRBD1 (6 bases). The CDR3 spans 14 residues. V dropped 6 bases and J dropped 4 bases, with 14 bases sitting between them. CDR1 and CDR2 (germline): MDHEN, SYDVKM. The CDR3 loop reads CASRVQGVADTQYF. For the CDR3, the DNA is TGTGCCAGCAGGGTACAGGGTGTCGCAGATACGCAGTATTTT.

The chain joins TRBV30 to TRBJ2-7; 7 bases agree with TRBD1. Germline V gene lookup returns CDR1 GTSNPN and CDR2 SVGIG (reference sequence). Germline trimming cut 3 bases from V and 3 bases from J; bases unmatched to any gene: 5. The CDR3 contains 13 residues. Written as DNA, the CDR3 is TGTGCCTGGAGGCCCGACAGGGACTACGAGCAGTACTTC. This codes for CAWRPDRDYEQYF.

The chain's CDR3 is CASRVGGRRPQHF. CDR3 nucleotides: TGTGCCAGCAGGGTAGGGGGCCGCCGGCCCCAGCATTTT. The V and J genes are TRBV28 and TRBJ1-5; 7 bases are a match to TRBD1. Unmatched junction bases numbered 8, after V lost 6 bases and J lost 9 bases. Germline lookup yields CDR1 MDHEN and CDR2 SYDVKM. This CDR3 is 13 amino acids long. Drawing the rest from reference TRBV28 and TRBJ1-5, the complete variable domain is DVKVTQSSRYLVKRTGEKVFLECVQDMDHENMFWYRQDPGLGLRLIYFSYDVKMKEKGDIPEGYSVSREKKERFSLILESASTNQTSMYLCASRVGGRRPQHFGDGTRLSIL.

The chain carries TRBV7-2 and TRBJ1-3; 8 bases map to TRBD1. There are 14 residues in the CDR3. V gave up 5 bases and J gave up 4 bases; unmatched junction bases: 4. Germline V CDR1 and CDR2: SGHTA, FQGNSA. The CDR3 is CASSLRTGGNTIYF. CDR3 nucleotides: TGTGCCAGCAGCCTTAGGACAGGGGGAAACACCATATATTTT. Full variable domain (outside the CDR3, taken from reference TRBV7-2 and TRBJ1-3): GAGVSQSPSNKVTEKGKDVELRCDPISGHTALYWYRQSLGQGLEFLIYFQGNSAPDKSGLPSDRFSAERTGGSVSTLTIQRTQQEDSAVYLCASSLRTGGNTIYFGEGSWLTVV.